This section outlines one T cell receptor beta chain sequence together with its context. The junction shows a germline mismatch at one end, possibly a read error. These data come from a study of T-cell reconstitution after alpha-beta-depleted transplantation in children. It was with unique molecular identifiers that the TCRbeta library was prepared. TCRdb reprocessed the PCR reads via MiXCR and lists one record per CDR3 protein. The sample lists just over 350,000 distinct CDR3 sequences, about an eighth seen once, with 3.5% to 4.5% in the top ten. Germline V gives CDR1 LNHNV, CDR2 YYDKDF (reference sequence). The CDR3 sequence is 14 residues long.

The chain uses TRBV15 and TRBJ2-3; D not resolved. This sequence originates from a human donor who donated a stem cell graft to a child with Fanconi anemia. This specimen consisted of PBMCs, obtained from the stem cell graft. Here the CDR3 DNA reads TGTGCCACCAGCCGAGAGCCAAGTCCAGATACGCAGTATTTT. This codes for CATSREPSPDTQYF.